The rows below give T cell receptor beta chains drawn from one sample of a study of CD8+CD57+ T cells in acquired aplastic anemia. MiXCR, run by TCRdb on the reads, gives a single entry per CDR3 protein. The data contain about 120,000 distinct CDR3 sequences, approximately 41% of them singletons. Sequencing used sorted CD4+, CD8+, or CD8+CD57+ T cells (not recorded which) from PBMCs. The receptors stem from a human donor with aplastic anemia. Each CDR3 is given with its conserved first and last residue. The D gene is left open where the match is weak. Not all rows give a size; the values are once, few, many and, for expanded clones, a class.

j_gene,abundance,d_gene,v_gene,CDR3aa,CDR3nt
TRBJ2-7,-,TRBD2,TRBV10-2,CASNFGGGARYEQYF,TGCGCCAGCAATTTCGGGGGGGGGGCGAGGTACGAGCAGTACTTC
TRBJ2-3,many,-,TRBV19,CASLAQGTDTQYF,TGTGCCAGTCTCGCCCAGGGGACAGATACGCAGTATTTT
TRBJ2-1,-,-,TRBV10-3,CAISNTFEQFF,TGTGCCATTAGCAACACCTTTGAGCAGTTCTTC
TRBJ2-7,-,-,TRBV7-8,CASSLDRAYEQYF,TGTGCCAGCAGCTTAGACAGGGCTTACGAGCAGTACTTC
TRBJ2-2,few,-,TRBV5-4,CASSLGGRGTGELFF,TGTGCCAGCAGTCTCGGGGGGCGGGGGACCGGGGAGCTGTTTTTT
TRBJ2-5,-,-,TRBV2,CASTGAQYF,TGTGCCAGCACGGGGGCCCAGTACTTC
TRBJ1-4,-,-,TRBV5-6,CASAEWGPGEKLFF,TGTGCCAGCGCCGAATGGGGTCCAGGGGAAAAACTGTTTTTT
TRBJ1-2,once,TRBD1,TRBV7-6,CASSWTGGYTF,TGTGCCAGCAGCTGGACAGGGGGCTACACCTTC
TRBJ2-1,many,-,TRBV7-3,CASSLQLASNEQFF,TGTGCCAGCAGCTTACAACTAGCTAGTAATGAGCAGTTCTTC
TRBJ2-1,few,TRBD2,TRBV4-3,CASSQDSSGGYYEQFF,TGCGCCAGCAGCCAAGATTCTAGCGGGGGATACTATGAGCAGTTCTTC
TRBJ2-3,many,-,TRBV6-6,CASSYGPGADTQYF,TGTGCCAGCAGTTACGGTCCAGGGGCTGATACGCAGTATTTT
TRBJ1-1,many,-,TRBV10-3,CAISGDNTEAFF,TGTGCCATCAGTGGGGATAACACTGAAGCTTTCTTT
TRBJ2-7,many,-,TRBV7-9,CASSLDGSSYEQYF,TGTGCCAGCAGCTTAGACGGGTCCTCCTACGAGCAGTACTTC
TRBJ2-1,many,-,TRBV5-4,CASSLGPTTGTNEQFF,TGTGCCAGCAGCTTGGGCCCTACTACAGGGACCAATGAGCAGTTCTTC
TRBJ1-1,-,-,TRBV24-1,CATSDFGQDGMNTEAFF,TGTGCCACCAGTGATTTTGGGCAGGACGGAATGAACACTGAAGCTTTCTTT
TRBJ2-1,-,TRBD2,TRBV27,CASSLSSGGAINEQFF,TGTGCCAGCAGTTTATCTAGCGGGGGGGCAATCAATGAGCAGTTCTTC
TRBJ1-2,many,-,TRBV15,CATSRDWGVTNYGYTF,TGTGCCACCAGCAGAGATTGGGGGGTGACTAACTATGGCTACACCTTC
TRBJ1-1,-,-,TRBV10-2,CASTSEDTEAFF,TGCGCCAGCACCAGTGAAGACACTGAAGCTTTCTTT
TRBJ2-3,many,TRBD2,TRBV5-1,CASSLRAGGVADTQYF,TGCGCCAGCAGCTTGCGGGCGGGGGGGGTGGCAGATACGCAGTATTTT
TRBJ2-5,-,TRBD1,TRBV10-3,CASRRQGDGTQYF,TGTGCCAGCAGAAGACAGGGCGACGGGACCCAGTACTTC
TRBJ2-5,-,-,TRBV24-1,CATKGRTSETQYF,TGTGCCACCAAAGGCAGGACTTCGGAGACCCAGTACTTC
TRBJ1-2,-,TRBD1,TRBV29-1,CSVKSGTGDYGYTF,TGCAGCGTGAAGTCCGGGACAGGGGACTATGGCTACACCTTC
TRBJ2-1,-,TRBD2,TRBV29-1,CSAVLALLHNEQFF,TGCAGCGCCGTACTAGCGCTCCTCCACAATGAGCAGTTCTTC
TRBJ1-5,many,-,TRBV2,CASSEQAGSRGQPQHF,TGTGCCAGCAGTGAACAAGCAGGTTCGAGGGGACAGCCCCAGCATTTT
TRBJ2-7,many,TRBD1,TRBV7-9,CASGRSGTGVRHEQYF,TGTGCCAGCGGCCGATCCGGGACAGGGGTGAGACACGAGCAGTACTTC
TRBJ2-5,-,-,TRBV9,CASSVDDTQETQYF,TGTGCCAGCAGCGTAGACGACACCCAAGAGACCCAGTACTTC
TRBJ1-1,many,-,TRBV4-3,CASSLDAGNTEAFF,TGCGCCAGCAGCCTCGATGCAGGGAACACTGAAGCTTTCTTT
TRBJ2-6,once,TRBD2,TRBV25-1,CASSSLAGGSGANVLTF,TGTGCCAGCAGTAGTCTAGCGGGAGGAAGTGGGGCCAACGTCCTGACTTTC
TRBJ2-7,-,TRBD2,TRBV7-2,CASSSGLASTHEQYF,TGTGCCAGCAGCTCGGGACTAGCGAGTACCCACGAGCAGTACTTC
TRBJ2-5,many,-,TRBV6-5,CASSSYQGFAKETQYF,TGTGCCAGCAGCTCATACCAGGGGTTTGCTAAAGAGACCCAGTACTTC
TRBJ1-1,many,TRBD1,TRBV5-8,CASSPGTGNTEAFF,TGTGCCAGCAGCCCCGGGACAGGGAACACTGAAGCTTTCTTT
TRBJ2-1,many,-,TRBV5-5,CASSVQGSYNEQFF,TGTGCCAGCAGCGTACAGGGCTCCTACAATGAGCAGTTCTTC
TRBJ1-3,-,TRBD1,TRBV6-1,CASRPGTVNTIYF,TGTGCCAGCAGGCCCGGGACAGTAAACACCATATATTTT
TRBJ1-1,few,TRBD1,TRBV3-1,CASSPTGRTEAFF,TGTGCCAGCAGCCCGACAGGGAGGACTGAAGCTTTCTTT
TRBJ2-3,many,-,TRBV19,CASSMVGGPPDTQYF,TGTGCCAGTAGTATGGTGGGGGGGCCGCCGGATACGCAGTATTTT
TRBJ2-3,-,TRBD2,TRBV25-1,CASGLAGGEDTQYF,TGTGCCAGCGGACTAGCGGGGGGAGAAGATACGCAGTATTTT
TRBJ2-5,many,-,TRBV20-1,CSASQGKETQYF,TGCAGTGCTAGTCAAGGGAAAGAGACCCAGTACTTC
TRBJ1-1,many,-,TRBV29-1,CSVEVDGNTEAFF,TGCAGCGTTGAAGTGGACGGTAACACTGAAGCTTTCTTT
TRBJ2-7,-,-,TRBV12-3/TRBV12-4,CASSQTGSHNYEQYF,TGTGCCAGCTCCCAAACCGGGAGCCACAATTACGAGCAGTACTTC
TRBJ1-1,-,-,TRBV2,CASSVRLTLNTEAFF,TGTGCCAGCAGTGTACGCCTCACCTTGAACACTGAAGCTTTCTTT
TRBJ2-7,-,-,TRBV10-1,CASSESPSYEQYF,TGCGCCAGCAGTGAGTCCCCCTCCTACGAGCAGTACTTC
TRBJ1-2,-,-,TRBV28,CASSSEDYGYTF,TGTGCCAGCAGTTCGGAGGACTATGGCTACACCTTC
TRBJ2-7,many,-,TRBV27,CASSFTPDRASYEQYF,TGTGCCAGCAGTTTTACTCCGGACAGAGCCTCCTACGAGCAGTACTTC
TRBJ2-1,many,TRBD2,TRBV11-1,CASSLGLLAGENVHNEQFF,TGTGCCAGCAGCTTAGGGCTTCTAGCGGGGGAGAATGTTCACAATGAGCAGTTCTTC
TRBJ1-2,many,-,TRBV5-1,CASSPGRGVEYYGYTF,TGCGCCAGCAGCCCGGGACGGGGGGTTGAGTACTATGGCTACACCTTC
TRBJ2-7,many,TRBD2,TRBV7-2,CASSFRLAGGLEEQYF,TGTGCCAGCAGCTTCCGACTAGCGGGGGGCCTAGAGGAGCAGTACTTC